These 28 T cell receptor beta chains share one sample of origin, sequenced in a study of blood T cell repertoires in COVID-19. Sequencing used immunoSEQ multiplex PCR; TCRdb keeps in-frame clones, though not all of them. The table records about 200,000 clones, around 92% of them present only once. The sample taken for sequencing was PBMCs or T cells enriched from blood (not recorded which). These receptors all stem from a young woman who had recovered from COVID-19.

CDR3 region: CASASRGSSYNEQFF. CDR3 DNA: TGTGCTAGTGCCTCTCGGGGGAGCTCCTACAATGAGCAGTTCTTC. The chain is built from TRBV12-5 and TRBJ2-1, with a possible D match to TRBD2 (6 bases). CDR1 and CDR2 (germline): LGHNT, FRNRAP. The CDR3 spans 15 residues. V lost 7 bases to trimming and J lost 0 bases, with 13 bases between them.

On this clone: It is unclear where the CDR3 begins or ends on the DNA, so no DNA is shown, and the CDR3 is as TCRdb lists it. The chain employs TRBV2 and TRBJ1-1; TRBD1 is taken as the D call from the table, unchecked against the DNA. The CDR3 adds up to 19 amino acids, both ends counted. Germline V gives CDR1 SNHLY, CDR2 FYNNEI. This CDR3 is CASSFLWTGQHPGNTEAFF.

This clone was found once. The chain joins TRBV7-6 to TRBJ2-5; 11 bases fit TRBD2. CDR3 length equals 16 residues. After removal of 5 bases from V and 1 base from J, the junction contained 6 bases not matched to a gene. Per germline, CDR1 SGHVS and CDR2 FNYEAQ. This CDR3 reads CASSQLSGGAQETQYF. In DNA form, the CDR3 reads TGTGCCAGCAGCCAACTTAGCGGGGGGGCCCAAGAGACCCAGTACTTC.

J is TRBJ1-1 and V is TRBV29-1; 9 positions match TRBD1. Germline trimming cut 4 bases from V and 0 bases from J; bases unmatched to any gene: 3. In germline, CDR1 is SQVTM, CDR2 ANQGSEA. The CDR3 totals 14 residues. The CDR3 nucleotides read TGCAGCGTTGCCCGGACAGGGGTGAACACTGAAGCTTTCTTT. Protein product: CSVARTGVNTEAFF.

Comments on this clone: At one of its ends the junction is not consistent with the germline gene, which may arise from a read error. The genes are TRBV6-5 and TRBJ1-4, with D unclear. The V gene's germline CDR1 is MNHEY and CDR2 SVGAGI. The CDR3 sequence is 14 residues long. In nucleotides, the CDR3 is TGTGCCAGCAGCTTGGACTGGACTAAAGAAAAACTGTTTTTT. It yields the protein CASSLDWTKEKLFF.

The chain carries TRBV4-1 and TRBJ2-3; D perhaps matches TRBD1 (6 bases). Deletions cut 4 bases from V and 4 bases from J, with 18 bases between. Germline CDR1 is MGHRA and CDR2 is YSYEKL. The CDR3 length is 16 residues. The DNA of the CDR3 is TGCGCCAGCAGCCTCCGGACAGAGGGTGGGGCAGATACGCAGTATTTT. Its translation is CASSLRTEGGADTQYF.

The V call is TRBV19, the J call TRBJ1-4, with 11 bases matching TRBD1. J was trimmed by 4 bases and V by 5 bases; bases with no gene match: 9. This CDR3 is 17 amino acids long. Germline V gene data show CDR1 as LNHDA and CDR2 as SQIVND (reference sequence). CDR3 sequence: CASSPEDRGRFNEKLFF. In nucleotides, the CDR3 is TGTGCCAGTAGTCCCGAGGACAGGGGGCGTTTTAATGAAAAACTGTTTTTT.

This clone was observed a few times. V gene TRBV20-1 combines with J gene TRBJ1-4; D is uncertain. The CDR3 has 12 amino acids. CDR1 and CDR2 (germline): DFQATT, SNEGSKA (reference sequence). V dropped 3 bases and J dropped 3 bases, with 5 bases sitting between them. CDR3 DNA: TGCAGTGCTAGTTTAGCTAATGAAAAACTGTTTTTT. As protein: CSASLANEKLFF.

The J gene is TRBJ2-3, the V gene TRBV4-1, with D possibly TRBD2 on 6 matching bases. CDR3 length equals 13 residues. In germline, CDR1 is MGHRA, CDR2 YSYEKL. Between the trimmed V and J ends, which lost 5 bases and 2 bases, there was a span of 8 bases. For the CDR3, the DNA is TGCGCCAGCAGCGCGGGGCTCACAGATACGCAGTATTTT. Translating gives CASSAGLTDTQYF.

V and J are TRBV3-1 (or the pseudogene TRBV3-2) and TRBJ2-7; D might be TRBD2 (5 bases). There are 14 residues in the CDR3. The germline V gene has CDR1 LGHDT and CDR2 YNNKEL (reference sequence). The V end lost 3 bases, the J end lost 3 bases, and 12 bases lay between the germline ends. The CDR3 sequence: CASSHPGNNYEQYF. The DNA of the CDR3 is TGTGCCAGCAGCCATCCCGGGAACAACTACGAGCAGTACTTC.

This clone showed up just a few times. This chain connects TRBV28 to TRBJ1-4; D gene unclear. CDR1 is MDHEN and CDR2 is SYDVKM in the germline V gene. V gave up 8 bases and J gave up 8 bases, with 15 bases separating them. This CDR3 spans 13 amino acids. The CDR3 here is CASGSSSREKLFF. The CDR3 DNA reads as TGTGCCAGCGGCAGTTCTTCGAGGGAAAAACTGTTTTTT. The whole variable domain, remainder taken from reference TRBV28 and TRBJ1-4, is DVKVTQSSRYLVKRTGEKVFLECVQDMDHENMFWYRQDPGLGLRLIYFSYDVKMKEKGDIPEGYSVSREKKERFSLILESASTNQTSMYLCASGSSSREKLFFGSGTQLSVL.

The chain has TRBV11-1 and TRBJ2-2; 8 positions match TRBD1. Germline V gene lookup returns CDR1 SGHAT and CDR2 FQDESV (reference sequence). The V segment lost 3 bases and the J segment 4 bases; nucleotides outside the gene matches: 7. The CDR3 totals 16 residues. The CDR3 is CASSFIRGRTTGELFF. Written as DNA, the CDR3 is TGTGCCAGCAGCTTTATCAGGGGGCGAACCACCGGGGAGCTGTTTTTT.

V usage is TRBV7-6 and J usage is TRBJ1-2; 10 nucleotides line up with TRBD1. V dropped 4 bases and J dropped 4; count of bases not matched to a gene: 6. The CDR3 spans 15 residues. The germline V gene has CDR1 SGHVS and CDR2 FNYEAQ. CDR3 bases: TGTGCCAGCAGCTCCGGGACAGGGGACATCTATGGCTACACCTTC. Protein: CASSSGTGDIYGYTF.

The chain is built from TRBV6-5 and TRBJ1-2, with D perhaps matching TRBD1 (5 bases). Trimming left V 0 bases short and J 7 bases short, with 18 bases between. CDR1 is MNHEY and CDR2 is SVGAGI in the germline V gene. This CDR3 has 16 residues. The CDR3 loop is CASSYSSPSSGVGYTF. Written as DNA, the CDR3 is TGTGCCAGCAGTTACTCGAGCCCTAGTTCGGGGGTTGGCTACACCTTC.

The chain carries TRBV5-1 and TRBJ1-1; 9 nucleotides match TRBD1. The germline CDR1 and CDR2 sequences are SGHRS and YFSETQ. After removal of 4 bases from V and 11 bases from J, the junction contained 9 bases not matched to a gene. The CDR3 extends over 13 amino acids. The CDR3 sequence is CASSPPDRGGAFF. The DNA of the CDR3 is TGCGCCAGCAGCCCGCCGGACAGGGGTGGTGCTTTCTTT.

In its sample, this clone was seen a few times. The chain is built from TRBV5-6 and TRBJ2-7; the match to TRBD1 covers 9 bases. From germline, CDR1 is SGHDT and CDR2 YYEEEE. The CDR3 covers 14 residues. V lost 3 bases, J lost 7 bases, and 8 bases stayed unmatched. The DNA of the CDR3 is TGTGCCAGCAGCTCGGGACAGGGTCAGGGAGAGCAGTACTTC. This codes for CASSSGQGQGEQYF.

This chain links TRBV3-1 (or the pseudogene TRBV3-2) with TRBJ1-4; D gene unclear. From germline, CDR1 is LGHDT and CDR2 YNNKEL (reference sequence). The V gene lost 4 bases and the J gene lost 8 bases, with 8 bases spanning the gap. This CDR3 contains 12 residues. The CDR3 spells CASSPSGEKLFF. In nucleotides, the CDR3 is TGTGCCAGCAGCCCCTCGGGAGAAAAACTGTTTTTT.

A single count supports this clone. The rearrangement joins TRBV7-6 to TRBJ2-3; D remains unclear. This CDR3 is built from 15 residues. V lost 5 bases and J 3 bases, leaving 15 bases between the germline ends. CDR1 is SGHVS and CDR2 is FNYEAQ in the germline V gene. The CDR3, as DNA: TGTGCCAGCAGCCCCGGGTCGGTGAGGACAGATACGCAGTATTTT. It yields the protein CASSPGSVRTDTQYF.

In regard to this clone: Other DNA variants within this sample encode the same CDR3. This chain links TRBV7-9 with TRBJ2-7, with 8 bases that match TRBD1. Trimming at V came to 6 bases and at J to 2 bases, leaving 3 bases not matched to a gene. The CDR3 runs 13 residues. Germline CDR1 and CDR2: SEHNR and FQNEAQ (reference sequence). The CDR3 protein is CASSLDRAYEQYF. The CDR3 DNA follows: TGTGCCAGCAGTTTGGACAGGGCCTACGAGCAGTACTTC. Based on the CDR3 plus reference TRBV7-9 and TRBJ2-7, the full variable domain is DTGVSQNPRHKITKRGQNVTFRCDPISEHNRLYWYRQTLGQGPEFLTYFQNEAQLEKSRLLSDRFSAERPKGSFSTLEIQRTEQGDSAMYLCASSLDRAYEQYFGPGTRLTVT.

V gene TRBV5-6 combines with J gene TRBJ2-3, with D tentatively TRBD1 (5 bases). The CDR3 runs to 16 residues. Germline CDR1 is SGHDT and CDR2 is YYEEEE. V dropped 0 bases and J dropped 0 bases, with 11 bases sitting between them. CDR3 in DNA: TGTGCCAGCAGCTTGGTTTCGACAGCTAGCACAGATACGCAGTATTTT. Its translation: CASSLVSTASTDTQYF.

The chain joins TRBV29-1 to TRBJ2-5; TRBD2 aligns across 9 bases. The CDR3 is 15 amino acids. V lost 6 bases to trimming and J lost 5 bases; unmatched junction nucleotides: 13. Germline V gene sequence: CDR1 SQVTM, CDR2 ANQGSEA. The DNA for the CDR3 is TGCAGCGTCTCTCCTGCGGGGGGGCCAGGGGAGACCCAGTACTTC. This sequence encodes CSVSPAGGPGETQYF. Based on the CDR3 plus reference TRBV29-1 and TRBJ2-5, the full variable domain is SAVISQKPSRDICQRGTSLTIQCQVDSQVTMMFWYRQQPGQSLTLIATANQGSEATYESGFVIDKFPISRPNLTFSTLTVSNMSPEDSSIYLCSVSPAGGPGETQYFGPGTRLLVL.

V gene TRBV4-1 combines with J gene TRBJ2-3; D is ambiguous. The V end was cut by 0 bases, the J end by 2 bases, with 9 bases between. From germline, CDR1 is MGHRA and CDR2 YSYEKL. The CDR3 contains 15 residues. CDR3 sequence: CASSQDGPYTDTQYF. Written as DNA, the CDR3 is TGCGCCAGCAGCCAAGATGGGCCCTACACAGATACGCAGTATTTT.

J is TRBJ2-5 and V is TRBV3-1 (or the pseudogene TRBV3-2); 8 bases match TRBD2. Germline CDR1 and CDR2: LGHDT and YNNKEL (reference sequence). The CDR3 runs to 13 residues. With V trimmed by 5 bases and J by 5 bases, 4 bases remained unmatched. CDR3 protein: CASSTRTSETQYF. Written as DNA, the CDR3 is TGTGCCAGCAGCACCAGGACTAGCGAGACCCAGTACTTC.

This chain connects TRBV19 to TRBJ2-2; D may be TRBD1 (5 bases). The CDR3 runs to 14 residues. In germline, CDR1 is LNHDA, CDR2 SQIVND (reference sequence). The V end lost 7 bases, the J end lost 3 bases, and 12 bases lay between the germline ends. CDR3 protein: CASNAGYHTGELFF. Written as DNA, the CDR3 is TGTGCCAGTAACGCAGGGTATCACACCGGGGAGCTGTTTTTT. The full variable domain, completed using reference TRBV19 and TRBJ2-2, is DGGITQSPKYLFRKEGQNVTLSCEQNLNHDAMYWYRQDPGQGLRLIYYSQIVNDFQKGDIAEGYSVSREKKESFPLTVTSAQKNPTAFYLCASNAGYHTGELFFGEGSRLTVL.

The chain links TRBV27 to TRBJ1-4, with 7 bases aligning to TRBD1. The germline V gene encodes CDR1 MNHEY and CDR2 SMNVEV (reference sequence). The CDR3 sequence is 16 residues long. J was trimmed by 0 bases and V by 7 bases; bases with no gene match: 8. Here the CDR3 reads CASKPRGVATNEKLFF. The CDR3 DNA reads as TGTGCCAGCAAGCCCAGGGGGGTTGCAACTAATGAAAAACTGTTTTTT.

CDR3: CASSLRGGEYGYTF. The CDR3 DNA is TGTGCCAGCAGTTTACGAGGGGGCGAGTATGGCTACACCTTC. The rearrangement joins TRBV27 to TRBJ1-2, with TRBD1 identical over 7 bases. Germline CDR1 is MNHEY and CDR2 is SMNVEV (reference sequence). The J segment lost 5 bases and the V segment lost 2 bases, leaving 5 bases of the junction unmatched. There are 14 residues in the CDR3.

V gene TRBV10-2 combines with J gene TRBJ1-2; D unclear. The V gene lost 5 bases and the J gene lost 4 bases, with 14 bases spanning the gap. Germline CDR1 is WSHSY and CDR2 is SAAADI. The CDR3 length is 14 residues. CDR3 DNA: TGCGCCAGCAGTCGCGAGGATAGAGGCTATGGCTACACCTTC. The encoded protein is CASSREDRGYGYTF.

The genes are TRBV11-2 and TRBJ1-6; D might be TRBD1 (6 bases). CDR1 and CDR2 from the germline V gene are SGHAT and FQNNGV. The CDR3 runs to 16 residues. Trimming cost V 3 bases and J 6 bases, with 15 bases left between them. CDR3 region: CASSLMGAKGNSPLHF. CDR3 in DNA: TGTGCCAGCAGCTTGATGGGGGCCAAGGGTAATTCACCCCTCCACTTT.